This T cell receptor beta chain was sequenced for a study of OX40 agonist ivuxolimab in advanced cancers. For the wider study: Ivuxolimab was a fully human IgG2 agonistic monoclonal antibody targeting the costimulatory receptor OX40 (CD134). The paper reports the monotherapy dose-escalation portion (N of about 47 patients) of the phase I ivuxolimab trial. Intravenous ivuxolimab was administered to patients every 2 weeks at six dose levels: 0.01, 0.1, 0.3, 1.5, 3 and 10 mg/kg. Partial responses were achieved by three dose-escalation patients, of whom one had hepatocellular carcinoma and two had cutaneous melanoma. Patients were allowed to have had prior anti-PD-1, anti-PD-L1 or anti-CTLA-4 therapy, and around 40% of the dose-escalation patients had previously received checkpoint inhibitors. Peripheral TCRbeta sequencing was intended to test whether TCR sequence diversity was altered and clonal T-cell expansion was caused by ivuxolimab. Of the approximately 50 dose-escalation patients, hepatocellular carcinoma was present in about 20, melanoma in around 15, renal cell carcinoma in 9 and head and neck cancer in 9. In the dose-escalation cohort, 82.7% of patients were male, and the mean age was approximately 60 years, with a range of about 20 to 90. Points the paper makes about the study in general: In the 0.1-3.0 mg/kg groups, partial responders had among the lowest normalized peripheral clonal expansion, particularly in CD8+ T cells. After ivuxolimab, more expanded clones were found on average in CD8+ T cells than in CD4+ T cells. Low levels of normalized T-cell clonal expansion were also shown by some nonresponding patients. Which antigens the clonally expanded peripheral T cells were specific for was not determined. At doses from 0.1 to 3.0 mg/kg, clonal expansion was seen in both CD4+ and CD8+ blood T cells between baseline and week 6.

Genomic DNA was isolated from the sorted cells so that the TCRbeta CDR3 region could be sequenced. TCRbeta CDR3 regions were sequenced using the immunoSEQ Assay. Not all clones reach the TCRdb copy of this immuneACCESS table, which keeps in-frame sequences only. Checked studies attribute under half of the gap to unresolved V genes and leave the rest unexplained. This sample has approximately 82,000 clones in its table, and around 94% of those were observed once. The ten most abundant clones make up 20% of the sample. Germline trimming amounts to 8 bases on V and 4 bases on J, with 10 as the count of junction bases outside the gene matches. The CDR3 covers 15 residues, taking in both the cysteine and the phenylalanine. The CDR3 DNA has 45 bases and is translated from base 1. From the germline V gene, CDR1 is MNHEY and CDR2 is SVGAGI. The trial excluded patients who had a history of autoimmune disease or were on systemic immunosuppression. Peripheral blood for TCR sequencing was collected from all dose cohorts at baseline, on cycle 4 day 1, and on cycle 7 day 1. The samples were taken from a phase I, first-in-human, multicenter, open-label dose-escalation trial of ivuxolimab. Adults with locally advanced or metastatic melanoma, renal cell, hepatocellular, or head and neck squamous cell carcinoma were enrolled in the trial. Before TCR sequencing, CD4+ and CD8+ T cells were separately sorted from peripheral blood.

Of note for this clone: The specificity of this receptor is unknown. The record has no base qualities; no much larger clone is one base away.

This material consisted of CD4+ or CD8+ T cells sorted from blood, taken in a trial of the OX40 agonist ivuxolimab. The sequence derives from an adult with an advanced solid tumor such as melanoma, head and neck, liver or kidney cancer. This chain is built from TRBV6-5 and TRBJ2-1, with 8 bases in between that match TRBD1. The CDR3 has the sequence CASSPGTGDYNEQFF. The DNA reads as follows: TGTGCCAGCTCCCCGGGGACAGGCGATTACAATGAGCAGTTCTTC.